These 13 T cell receptor beta chains originate from one sample sequenced in a study. TCRdb redid the calling of the 5' RACE reads with MiXCR, one entry per CDR3 protein. Here the sample spans 40,000 to 65,000 distinct CDR3 sequences, about 24% being singletons. Input material: tumor-infiltrating naive CD4+ T cells sorted from the breast tumor. Indicated subset: naive CD4+ T cells, CD4+CD45RA+CD25-. These receptors all stem from a female donor with breast cancer.

This clonotype was counted ten times or more. The chain has TRBV20-1 and TRBJ2-1, with D perhaps matching TRBD2 (6 bases). V lost 6 bases and J lost 4, with 13 bases in between. CDR1 is DFQATT and CDR2 is SNEGSKA in the germline V gene (reference sequence). The CDR3 contains 13 residues. The CDR3 loop reads CSAGGAVYNEQFF. For the CDR3, the DNA is TGCAGTGCAGGCGGGGCCGTTTACAATGAGCAGTTCTTC.

The chain has TRBV5-1 and TRBJ2-2, with D uncertain. The V end lost 0 bases, the J end lost 1 base, and 7 bases lay between the germline ends. In germline, CDR1 is SGHRS, CDR2 YFSETQ. The CDR3 contains 15 residues. CDR3: CASSLGEGNTGELFF. The CDR3 DNA follows: TGCGCCAGCAGCTTGGGTGAAGGGAACACCGGGGAGCTGTTTTTT.

The J gene is TRBJ2-1, the V gene TRBV30, with D possibly called TRBD1 or TRBD2 (5 bases each). V was clipped by 0 bases and J by 6 bases, with 9 bases between them. Germline V gene lookup returns CDR1 GTSNPN and CDR2 SVGIG (reference sequence). CDR3 size: 13 residues. The CDR3 DNA sequence: TGTGCCTGGAGTGTAGAGGGGTTCAATGAGCAGTTCTTC. Translation gives CAWSVEGFNEQFF. The full variable domain, completed using reference TRBV30 and TRBJ2-1, is SQTIHQWPATLVQPVGSPLSLECTVEGTSNPNLYWYRQAAGRGLQLLFYSVGIGQISSEVPQNLSASRPQDRQFILSSKKLLLSDSGFYLCAWSVEGFNEQFFGPGTRLTVL.

J is TRBJ2-6 and V is TRBV4-2; D remains unclear. From germline, CDR1 is LGHNA and CDR2 YNFKEQ. Deletions cut 4 bases from V and 4 bases from J, with 11 bases between. The CDR3 covers 15 residues. Written as DNA, the CDR3 is TGTGCCAGCAGCCGGAACCAACAGGGGGCCAACGTCCTGACTTTC. It encodes CASSRNQQGANVLTF.

The chain has TRBV12-3 or TRBV12-4 and TRBJ1-6; perhaps TRBD1 as D (5 bases). V lost 6 bases and J lost 7, with 13 bases in between. The CDR3 extends over 14 amino acids. CDR3 in amino acids: CASSSGQDNSPLHF. The CDR3 DNA follows: TGTGCCAGCAGCTCAGGGCAGGACAATTCACCCCTCCACTTT.

This clonotype appeared many times. The chain's CDR3 is CASSQDPSGAPTDTQYF. Written as DNA, the CDR3 is TGCGCCAGCAGCCAAGATCCTAGCGGGGCCCCCACAGATACGCAGTATTTT. The rearrangement uses TRBV4-3 and TRBJ2-3; 9 nucleotides align to TRBD2. CDR1 is LGHNA and CDR2 is YSLEER in the germline V gene. V dropped 0 bases and J dropped 2; count of bases not matched to a gene: 6. The CDR3 runs to 17 residues.

As for this clonotype: The junction shows a germline mismatch at one end, possibly a read error. The genes are TRBV7-3 and TRBJ2-5; D may be TRBD2 (5 bases). Looked up from germline, CDR1 is SGHTA and CDR2 is FQGTGA. The CDR3 has 14 residues. This CDR3 reads CASSLGLAEETQCF. In DNA form, the CDR3 reads TGTGCCAGCAGCTTAGGTCTAGCTGAGGAGACCCAGTGCTTC.

There are many counts of this clonotype. V is TRBV4-3 and J is TRBJ2-1, with D unclear. The V end lost 0 bases, the J end lost 0 bases, and 6 bases lay between the germline ends. In germline, CDR1 is LGHNA, CDR2 YSLEER. The CDR3 runs 15 residues. CDR3 protein: CASSQDPNSYNEQFF. CDR3 nucleotide sequence: TGCGCCAGCAGCCAAGATCCAAACTCCTACAATGAGCAGTTCTTC.

Only a few counts were recorded for this clonotype. This rearrangement joins TRBV9 to TRBJ2-3; tentative D call: TRBD2 (6 bases). CDR1 is SGDLS and CDR2 is YYNGEE in the germline V gene. V shed 0 bases and J shed 6 bases, with 8 bases lying between them. There are 13 residues in the CDR3. The CDR3 reads CASSVGAGDTQYF. The CDR3 region has the DNA TGTGCCAGCAGCGTAGGGGCGGGGGATACGCAGTATTTT.

This clonotype has only a few counts. The chain uses TRBV9 and TRBJ1-6; a possible D gene is TRBD1 (6 bases). V lost 3 bases and J lost 7, with 11 bases in between. The germline gives CDR1 SGDLS, CDR2 YYNGEE. There are 14 residues in the CDR3. CDR3 region: CASSAATGNSPLHF. CDR3 bases: TGTGCCAGCAGCGCAGCAACAGGGAATTCACCCCTCCACTTT.

The V and J genes are TRBV5-1 and TRBJ2-7; TRBD1 aligns across 10 bases. V was clipped by 4 bases and J by 7 bases; unmatched bases: 8. Germline V gene lookup returns CDR1 SGHRS and CDR2 YFSETQ. This CDR3 comprises 14 residues. The DNA of the CDR3 is TGCGCCAGCAGCACCGGGACAGGGGCGAATGAGCAGTACTTC. Its translation is CASSTGTGANEQYF.

The V gene is TRBV3-1, the J gene TRBJ2-7; D call uncertain. Germline V gives CDR1 LGHDT, CDR2 YNNKEL (reference sequence). This CDR3 comprises 14 residues. Trimming stripped 1 base from V and 3 bases from J, with 10 bases between. The CDR3 region is CASSQVQADYEQYV. The CDR3 DNA follows: TGTGCCAGCAGCCAAGTCCAGGCGGACTACGAGCAGTACGTC.

A remark on this clonotype: The CDR3 end shows no conserved phenylalanine or tryptophan, and so a read error is likely. The chain employs TRBV5-6 and TRBJ1-1, with 8 bases identical to TRBD1. There are 14 residues in the CDR3. Germline V CDR1 and CDR2: SGHDT, YYEEEE. J gave up 5 bases and V 5 bases, and 8 bases lay outside the gene matches. The CDR3 sequence is CASSSDRGWTEAFL. The CDR3 nucleotides are TGTGCCAGCAGTTCAGACAGGGGTTGGACTGAAGCTTTCCTT.